The 16 T cell receptor beta chains presented below share a single source sample, sequenced in a study of neurological immune-mediated disorders. MiXCR was run by TCRdb on the 5' RACE reads, yielding one entry per CDR3 protein. In the table there are 65,000 to 90,000 distinct CDR3 sequences, just over 5% of which are singletons. Sequenced: PBMCs. These receptor sequences come from a young woman with multiple sclerosis.

This clonotype was found many times. This chain uses TRBV20-1 with TRBJ2-7; the D gene could be TRBD1 or TRBD2 (6 bases each). There are 16 residues in the CDR3. Per the germline V gene, CDR1 is DFQATT and CDR2 is SNEGSKA (reference sequence). Trimming removed 3 bases from V and 5 bases from J, with 23 bases in between. The CDR3 is CSASGGVGGLRHEQYV. CDR3 DNA: TGCAGTGCTAGTGGGGGCGTAGGAGGGCTCCGCCACGAGCAGTACGTC.

This clonotype was found many times. The CDR3 DNA is TGCGCCAGCAGTGAGAACACCGGGGAGCTGTTTTTT. It translates to CASSENTGELFF. This chain uses TRBV5-1 with TRBJ2-2; no clear D gene. The CDR3 length is 12 residues. V was clipped by 5 bases and J by 1 base, with 3 bases between them. CDR1 SGHRS and CDR2 YFSETQ come from the germline V gene.

The sample holds many counts of this clonotype. CDR3 in amino acids: CASRRRGADTQYF. CDR3 sequence (DNA): TGCGCCAGCAGGAGGCGGGGGGCAGATACGCAGTATTTT. The J gene is TRBJ2-3, the V gene TRBV5-1; TRBD2 matches at 8 bases. Germline V gene lookup returns CDR1 SGHRS and CDR2 YFSETQ. The CDR3 consists of 13 residues. The J segment lost 4 bases and the V segment lost 5 bases, leaving 3 bases of the junction unmatched.

This clonotype was detected many times. The CDR3 is CASRTDRLNSPLHF. The CDR3 region has the DNA TGTGCCAGCAGGACCGACAGACTGAATTCACCCCTCCACTTT. V is TRBV7-9 and J is TRBJ1-6; tentative D call: TRBD1 (5 bases). The CDR3 totals 14 residues. Germline CDR1 reads SEHNR; CDR2 reads FQNEAQ (reference sequence). Trimming removed 6 bases at V and 7 bases at J, with 13 bases between.

This clonotype was seen at least ten times. The chain has TRBV5-1 and TRBJ2-3, with 8 bases aligning to TRBD1. The CDR3 sequence is 16 residues long. CDR1 is SGHRS, CDR2 YFSETQ, per germline. Germline trimming cut 6 bases from V and 3 bases from J; bases unmatched to any gene: 12. Here the CDR3 reads CASTNPQGAGTDTQYF. In nucleotides, the CDR3 is TGCGCCAGCACCAACCCTCAGGGGGCTGGGACAGATACGCAGTATTTT.

This clonotype was seen at least ten times. The chain carries TRBV10-1 and TRBJ2-7, with no clear D. The V end was cut by 0 bases, the J end by 3 bases, with 9 bases between. CDR1 and CDR2 from the germline V gene are WNHNN and SYGVQD (reference sequence). The CDR3 consists of 14 residues. The CDR3 DNA sequence: TGCGCCAGCAGTGAGTCGATAGCTCGCTACGAGCAGTACTTC. Its protein is CASSESIARYEQYF.

In its sample, this clonotype was seen many times. The gene calls are TRBV11-2 and TRBJ2-2; D is undetermined. Germline V lookup: CDR1 SGHAT, CDR2 FQNNGV. The V end was cut by 4 bases, the J end by 4 bases, with 7 bases between. This CDR3 has 13 residues. CDR3 in amino acids: CASSSWGTGELFF. Written as DNA, the CDR3 is TGTGCCAGCAGCTCTTGGGGCACCGGGGAGCTGTTTTTT.

This clonotype occurred a few times. V and J are TRBV5-1 and TRBJ2-7; no clear D gene. CDR1 and CDR2 (germline): SGHRS, YFSETQ. The CDR3 is 13 residues long. Trimming stripped 3 bases from V and 9 bases from J, with 16 bases between. The CDR3, as DNA: TGCGCCAGCAGCTCCCTGGCCAGTACGGTGCAGTACTTC. Translated, it gives CASSSLASTVQYF.

This clonotype was seen many times. The chain uses TRBV20-1 and TRBJ2-3; D is unclear. The CDR3 loop spans 13 amino acids. The V end was cut by 1 base, the J end by 5 bases, with 10 bases between. Germline values: CDR1 DFQATT, CDR2 SNEGSKA (reference sequence). CDR3 region: CSARVLPVDTQYF. The CDR3 nucleotides are TGCAGTGCTAGAGTTCTCCCCGTAGATACGCAGTATTTT.

This clonotype was seen at least ten times. The chain joins TRBV7-3 to TRBJ2-6; D is unclear. This CDR3 is built from 13 residues. V was shortened by 3 bases and J by 4 bases, with 4 bases between the two germline ends. Per the germline V gene, CDR1 is SGHTA and CDR2 is FQGTGA. The CDR3 loop reads CASSFTGANVLTF. The CDR3, as DNA: TGTGCCAGCAGCTTTACCGGGGCCAACGTCCTGACTTTC. The entire variable domain, with the rest obtained from reference TRBV7-3 and TRBJ2-6, is as follows: GAGVSQTPSNKVTEKGKYVELRCDPISGHTALYWYRQSLGQGPEFLIYFQGTGAADDSGLPNDRFFAVRPEGSVSTLKIQRTERGDSAVYLCASSFTGANVLTFGAGSRLTVL.

Many counts were recorded for this clonotype. The chain couples TRBV5-1 to TRBJ1-2; 7 bases map to TRBD1. V was pared by 3 bases and J by 0 bases, with 11 bases of the junction left unmatched. CDR3 size: 17 residues. Germline V gene sequence: CDR1 SGHRS, CDR2 YFSETQ. The CDR3 is CASSSPTRDSANYGYTF. The CDR3 nucleotides read TGCGCCAGCAGCTCGCCGACTAGGGACAGCGCTAACTATGGCTACACCTTC.

This clonotype appeared many times. V and J are TRBV6-6 and TRBJ1-5; no reliable D call. Germline assignment: CDR1 MNHNY and CDR2 SVGAGI (reference sequence). Trimming stripped 0 bases from V and 4 bases from J, with 10 bases between. The CDR3 spans 15 residues. The CDR3 protein is CASSYSGGVNQPQHF. The CDR3 coding sequence is TGTGCCAGCAGTTACTCGGGCGGGGTTAATCAGCCCCAGCATTTT.

This clonotype was recorded at least ten times. The V gene is TRBV5-1, the J gene TRBJ2-1; D is ambiguous. The CDR3 is 12 residues long. Germline CDR1 and CDR2: SGHRS and YFSETQ. Trimming took off 5 bases at V and 7 bases at J, with 10 bases between the two ends. As DNA, the CDR3 is TGCGCCAGCAGTTCCGTTGGGAATGAGCAGTTCTTC. It specifies CASSSVGNEQFF.

In this sample, this clonotype turned up many times. The V gene is TRBV9, the J gene TRBJ1-6; TRBD1 is a possible D gene (5 bases). V was cut by 6 bases and J by 10 bases, with 11 bases left in between. This CDR3 has 12 residues. Germline lookup yields CDR1 SGDLS and CDR2 YYNGEE. As DNA, the CDR3 is TGTGCCAGCAATGCGAGGGGCTCACCCCTCCACTTT. Protein product: CASNARGSPLHF.

In its sample, this clonotype was seen many times. The rearrangement uses TRBV3-1 and TRBJ1-3; D remains unclear. The CDR3 runs 18 residues. Trimming took off 1 base at V and 0 bases at J, with 16 bases between the two ends. Germline CDR1 LGHDT, CDR2 YNNKEL (reference sequence). The CDR3 nucleotides read TGTGCCAGCAGCCAAGGGTCACCTTACTCGCTCTCTGGAAACACCATATATTTT. Encoded protein: CASSQGSPYSLSGNTIYF.

The chain couples TRBV5-1 to TRBJ1-1; no reliable D call. The germline V gene has CDR1 SGHRS and CDR2 YFSETQ. V lost 0 bases and J lost 4, with 13 bases in between. The CDR3 runs to 15 residues. This CDR3 reads CASSLVPPSSTEAFF. The CDR3 nucleotides read TGCGCCAGCAGCTTGGTCCCACCTAGCAGCACTGAAGCTTTCTTT. Full variable domain (outside the CDR3, taken from reference TRBV5-1 and TRBJ1-1): KAGVTQTPRYLIKTRGQQVTLSCSPISGHRSVSWYQQTPGQGLQFLFEYFSETQRNKGNFPGRFSGRQFSNSRSEMNVSTLELGDSALYLCASSLVPPSSTEAFFGQGTRLTVV.